This TCR beta chain was identified during a study of T cell changes during pregnancy in multiple sclerosis. Profiled with immunoSEQ multiplex PCR; TCRdb holds only in-frame clones, not every one. The data show under 50,000 clones, almost 95% seen once. The germline V gene has CDR1 SEHNR and CDR2 FQNEAQ (reference sequence). This CDR3 is built from 14 residues. V trimming: 1 base; J trimming: 7 bases; junction bases outside the gene matches: 5. Here the sequenced sample was CD4+ T cells from peripheral blood mononuclear cells, taken after pregnancy. The V and J genes are TRBV7-9 and TRBJ1-1; 8 nucleotides agree with TRBD1. The origin of this receptor is a female donor with multiple sclerosis, enrolled in a pregnancy study. The CDR3 reads CASSLEVGTGEAFF. In nucleotides, the CDR3 is TGTGCCAGCAGCTTAGAGGTCGGGACAGGTGAAGCTTTCTTT.